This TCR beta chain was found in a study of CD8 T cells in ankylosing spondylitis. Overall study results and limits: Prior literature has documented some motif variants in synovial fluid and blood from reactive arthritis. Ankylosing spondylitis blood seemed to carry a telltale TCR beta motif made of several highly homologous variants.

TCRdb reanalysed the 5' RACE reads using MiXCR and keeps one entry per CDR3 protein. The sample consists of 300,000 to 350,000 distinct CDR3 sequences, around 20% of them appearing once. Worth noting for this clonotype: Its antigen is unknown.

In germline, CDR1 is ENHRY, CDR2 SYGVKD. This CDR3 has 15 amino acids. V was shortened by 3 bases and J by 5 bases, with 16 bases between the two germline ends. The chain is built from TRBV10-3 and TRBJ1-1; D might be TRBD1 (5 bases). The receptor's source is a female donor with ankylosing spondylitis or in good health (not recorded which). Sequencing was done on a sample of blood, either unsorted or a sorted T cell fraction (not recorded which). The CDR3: CAISEQVDKGTEAFF. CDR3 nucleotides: TGTGCCATCAGTGAACAGGTCGATAAGGGAACTGAAGCTTTCTTT.